The next 24 T cell receptor beta chains were all read from a single sample in a study of T-cell memory formation after mild COVID-19. MiXCR, applied by TCRdb to the 5' RACE reads, yields one record per CDR3 protein. The sample has under 450,000 distinct CDR3 sequences, 20% to 25% seen once. Sample: PBMCs or a T cell subset sorted from them (not recorded which). The receptors come from an adult woman who had mild COVID-19 (a few samples of this study predate the infection). Cell type and time point are not known.

The gene calls are TRBV5-1 and TRBJ1-1, with 8 positions matching TRBD1. Germline V gives CDR1 SGHRS, CDR2 YFSETQ. The CDR3 sequence is 16 residues long. The J segment lost 0 bases and the V segment lost 0 bases, leaving 4 bases of the junction unmatched. As DNA, the CDR3 is TGCGCCAGCAGCTTGGGGACGACAGGGGTGAACACTGAAGCTTTCTTT. Translating it yields CASSLGTTGVNTEAFF.

The rearrangement uses TRBV20-1 and TRBJ2-3, with TRBD1 as a possible D gene (5 bases). CDR1 and CDR2 from the germline V gene are DFQATT and SNEGSKA (reference sequence). V dropped 3 bases and J dropped 4 bases, with 11 bases sitting between them. This CDR3 is 13 amino acids long. The CDR3 DNA follows: TGCAGTGCTAGTAGGGGAAGGGCAGATACGCAGTATTTT. Protein: CSASRGRADTQYF.

V and J are TRBV7-8 and TRBJ1-2, with D uncertain. This CDR3 region has 13 residues. Germline CDR1 is SGHVS and CDR2 is FQNEAQ. Trimming shortened V by 5 bases and J by 4 bases, and 11 bases separated the two germline ends. CDR3: CASSRGFGYGYTF. CDR3 bases: TGTGCCAGCAGCCGAGGGTTCGGCTATGGCTACACCTTC.

This clonotype was seen ten or more times. The chain is built from TRBV6-6 and TRBJ2-7; 8 bases align to TRBD2. Germline V CDR1 and CDR2: MNHNY, SVGAGI (reference sequence). CDR3 length: 13 amino acids. Trimming removed 8 bases from V and 4 bases from J; junction bases left unmatched: 7. CDR3 bases: TGTGCCAGCGGCGGTAGCGGGATATACGAGCAGTACTTC. It codes for CASGGSGIYEQYF.

This clonotype was found a few times. The chain employs TRBV4-3 and TRBJ1-2, with 7 positions matching TRBD1. V was pared by 4 bases and J by 4 bases, with 9 bases of the junction left unmatched. Germline lookup yields CDR1 LGHNA and CDR2 YSLEER. The length of the CDR3 is 15 residues. The CDR3, as DNA: TGCGCCAGCAGCCTTTCAGGGGGTGTAGGCTATGGCTACACCTTC. Amino acids: CASSLSGGVGYGYTF.

This clonotype was found many times. The chain is built from TRBV5-4 and TRBJ2-3; a possible D gene is TRBD2 (6 bases). Germline V gene sequence: CDR1 SGHNT, CDR2 YYREEE (reference sequence). Trimming pared 3 bases from V and 7 bases from J, leaving 21 bases between. This CDR3 spans 16 amino acids. The CDR3 region is CASSSQAGPRGNTQYF. The CDR3 bases are TGTGCCAGCAGCTCTCAGGCGGGACCACGGGGAAATACGCAGTATTTT. The full variable domain, its missing parts supplied by reference TRBV5-4 and TRBJ2-3, is ETGVTQSPTHLIKTRGQQVTLRCSSQSGHNTVSWYQQALGQGPQFIFQYYREEENGRGNFPPRFSGLQFPNYSSELNVNALELDDSALYLCASSSQAGPRGNTQYFGPGTRLTVL.

In its sample, this clonotype was seen a few times. The rearrangement joins TRBV4-2 to TRBJ1-1, with a possible D match to TRBD1 (6 bases). CDR3 length equals 15 residues. V was shortened by 1 base and J by 5 bases, with 14 bases between the two germline ends. Germline V gene lookup returns CDR1 LGHNA and CDR2 YNFKEQ. The DNA of the CDR3 is TGTGCCAGCAGCCAAGGGGAGGGAGGGGGAACTGAAGCTTTCTTT. Its translation: CASSQGEGGGTEAFF.

This clonotype was seen a handful of times. The chain combines TRBV15 with TRBJ1-2, with D perhaps TRBD1 (5 bases). The V and J ends lost 0 bases and 3 bases respectively, with 5 bases between them. This CDR3 has 13 amino acids. Germline CDR1 is LNHNV and CDR2 is YYDKDF (reference sequence). The CDR3 DNA is TGTGCCACCAGCAGAGAAGGGGACTATGGCTACACCTTC. It translates to CATSREGDYGYTF. Full variable domain (missing parts from reference TRBV15 and TRBJ1-2): DAMVIQNPRYQVTQFGKPVTLSCSQTLNHNVMYWYQQKSSQAPKLLFHYYDKDFNNEADTPDNFQSRRPNTSFCFLDIRSPGLGDTAMYLCATSREGDYGYTFGSGTRLTVV.

This clonotype was counted only a few times. This sequence joins TRBV4-3 and TRBJ1-1; no firm D call. The length of the CDR3 is 16 residues. Trimming left V 3 bases short and J 0 bases short, with 14 bases between. Germline CDR1 and CDR2: LGHNA and YSLEER. The CDR3 region has the DNA TGCGCCAGCAGCCATTATTTGTCAGCCATGAACACTGAAGCTTTCTTT. This encodes CASSHYLSAMNTEAFF.

This rearrangement joins TRBV10-3 to TRBJ2-1, with TRBD2 matching over 8 bases. Trimming took 3 bases from V and 1 from J; bases not matched to a gene: 5. The CDR3 spans 16 residues. Germline CDR1 and CDR2: ENHRY and SYGVKD. CDR3 in amino acids: CAISDSGVKSYNEQFF. The CDR3 nucleotides read TGTGCCATCAGTGATAGCGGGGTTAAGTCCTACAATGAGCAGTTCTTC.

V is TRBV7-6 and J is TRBJ2-7; possibly TRBD2 for D (6 bases). This CDR3 has 15 amino acids. Deletions cut 2 bases from V and 2 bases from J, with 13 bases between. Germline-derived CDR1 and CDR2 are SGHVS and FNYEAQ. CDR3 sequence: CASSLRGGTTYEQYF. In nucleotides, the CDR3 is TGTGCCAGCAGCTTAAGGGGAGGCACCACCTACGAGCAGTACTTC. Using reference TRBV7-6 and TRBJ2-7 for the parts outside the CDR3, the full variable domain is GAGVSQSPRYKVTKRGQDVALRCDPISGHVSLYWYRQALGQGPEFLTYFNYEAQQDKSGLPNDRFSAERPEGSISTLTIQRTEQRDSAMYRCASSLRGGTTYEQYFGPGTRLTVT.

This clonotype has at least ten counts. The chain combines TRBV5-1 with TRBJ2-3, with D tentatively TRBD2 (6 bases). V lost 4 bases and J lost 1, with 10 bases in between. Germline lookup yields CDR1 SGHRS and CDR2 YFSETQ. This CDR3 has 14 amino acids. The CDR3 here is CASSLGGRTDTQYF. The CDR3 DNA follows: TGCGCCAGCAGCCTCGGGGGTCGCACAGATACGCAGTATTTT.

This rearrangement joins TRBV28 to TRBJ2-5; D possibly corresponds to TRBD1 (6 bases). The CDR3 extends over 17 amino acids. CDR1 is MDHEN and CDR2 is SYDVKM in the germline V gene. Between the trimmed V and J ends, which lost 6 bases and 0 bases, there was a span of 20 bases. The CDR3, as DNA: TGTGCCAGCAGCGGAATAGAGAGGACAGTATACCAAGAGACCCAGTACTTC. Amino acid sequence: CASSGIERTVYQETQYF. Combining the CDR3 with reference TRBV28 and TRBJ2-5 gives the whole variable domain DVKVTQSSRYLVKRTGEKVFLECVQDMDHENMFWYRQDPGLGLRLIYFSYDVKMKEKGDIPEGYSVSREKKERFSLILESASTNQTSMYLCASSGIERTVYQETQYFGPGTRLLVL.

In its sample, this clonotype was seen a few times. The chain recombines TRBV12-3 or TRBV12-4 with TRBJ2-1, with a possible D match to TRBD2 (5 bases). V lost 2 bases and J 5 bases, leaving 10 bases between the germline ends. The CDR3 has 14 amino acids. In DNA form, the CDR3 reads TGTGCCAGCAGTTTAAGAGGGAATCACAATGAGCAGTTCTTC. Its translation: CASSLRGNHNEQFF.

Only a few counts were recorded for this clonotype. The V call is TRBV5-1, the J call TRBJ1-1, with no clear D. This CDR3 has 13 residues. Trimming shortened V by 5 bases and J by 3 bases, and 11 bases separated the two germline ends. CDR1 is SGHRS, CDR2 YFSETQ, per germline. CDR3 in DNA: TGCGCCAGCAGTTATTATGGGGACACTGAAGCTTTCTTT. Encoded protein: CASSYYGDTEAFF.

This clonotype was observed a few times. The chain has TRBV2 and TRBJ2-7; the D is unclear. CDR3 length: 12 amino acids. The V gene's germline CDR1 is SNHLY and CDR2 FYNNEI. The V gene lost 8 bases and the J gene lost 3 bases, with 11 bases spanning the gap. The CDR3 DNA sequence: TGTGCCAGCCAACGATCAGGCTACGAGCAGTACTTC. Protein product: CASQRSGYEQYF.

With respect to this clonotype: Sequence at one end of the junction differs from germline and may be a read error. The J gene is TRBJ1-5, the V gene TRBV4-1, with 8 bases lining up with TRBD1. Per the germline V gene, CDR1 is MGHRA and CDR2 is YSYEKL. The CDR3 spans 16 residues. CDR3 nucleotide sequence: TGCGCCAGCAGCCCCATCGGGACAGGTAGCAAACAGCCCCAGCATTTT. This sequence encodes CASSPIGTGSKQPQHF.

This clonotype was seen only a few times. The V gene is TRBV7-8, the J gene TRBJ1-2, with a possible D match to TRBD1 (6 bases). This CDR3 has 15 amino acids. The germline V and J ends were trimmed by 7 bases and 5 bases, with 20 bases remaining between them. Germline CDR1 and CDR2: SGHVS and FQNEAQ. The CDR3 DNA reads TGTGCCAGCACCTTGGGGGGGGCAGACGGGTATGGCTACACCTTC. Its protein is CASTLGGADGYGYTF. Looking up the rest from reference TRBV7-8 and TRBJ1-2 gives the full variable domain: GAGVSQSPRYKVAKRGQDVALRCDPISGHVSLFWYQQALGQGPEFLTYFQNEAQLDKSGLPSDRFFAERPEGSVSTLKIQRTQQEDSAVYLCASTLGGADGYGYTFGSGTRLTVV.

CDR3 nucleotides: TGTGCCAGCAGCCCCTTCCCCACCTACGAGCAGTACTTC. Its protein is CASSPFPTYEQYF. V is TRBV6-1 and J is TRBJ2-7; D not resolved. Per germline, CDR1 MNHNS and CDR2 SASEGT. V dropped 6 bases and J dropped 2 bases, with 11 bases sitting between them. The CDR3 contains 13 residues.

This clonotype was observed a few times. The rearrangement uses TRBV12-3 or TRBV12-4 and TRBJ2-3, with 9 nucleotides matching TRBD2. The CDR3 has 15 amino acids. With V trimmed by 1 base and J by 7 bases, 6 bases remained unmatched. This CDR3 is CASSLGSGRRNTQYF. DNA for the CDR3: TGTGCCAGCAGTTTAGGGAGCGGGAGGCGAAATACGCAGTATTTT.

This clonotype was seen a handful of times. This chain joins TRBV19 and TRBJ1-1; D not certain. The V gene's germline CDR1 is LNHDA and CDR2 SQIVND (reference sequence). The CDR3 consists of 13 residues. The ends were cut back, 3 bases at V and 1 base at J, with 6 bases in the middle. CDR3 residues: CASSIDRNTEAFF. CDR3 DNA sequence: TGTGCCAGTAGTATTGATAGGAACACTGAAGCTTTCTTT.

The rearrangement uses TRBV20-1 and TRBJ2-1, with 7 nucleotides matching TRBD1. Unmatched junction bases numbered 10, after V lost 5 bases and J lost 9 bases. The CDR3 contains 13 residues. Germline V gene lookup returns CDR1 DFQATT and CDR2 SNEGSKA (reference sequence). CDR3 residues: CSALDPTGREQFF. DNA for the CDR3: TGCAGTGCTCTGGACCCGACAGGGCGTGAGCAGTTCTTC.

This clonotype has only a few counts. V is TRBV12-2 and J is TRBJ1-1; TRBD1 reflects the table's D call only, with no check against the DNA. TRBV12-2 is recorded as a pseudogene. The CDR3 contains 16 residues. The CDR3 region is CASRLYNRGPPPVAFF. CDR3 nucleotides: TGTGCAAGTCGCTTATATAACCGAGGACCCCCTCCGGTAGCTTTCTTT.

The rearrangement uses TRBV6-6 and TRBJ1-2; a weak D match, TRBD1 (6 bases). The CDR3 is made up of 15 amino acids. The germline CDR1 and CDR2 sequences are MNHNY and SVGAGI (reference sequence). V dropped 4 bases and J dropped 3 bases, with 15 bases sitting between them. CDR3 nucleotides: TGTGCCAGCAGTTCACAGGGTGAGGCCTACTATGGCTACACCTTC. As protein: CASSSQGEAYYGYTF.